This T cell receptor beta chain was captured by sequencing in a study of T cell responses to AZD1222 COVID-19 vaccine. Study findings and constraints: An increase in Spike-specific TCR breadth and depth was observed after two AZD1222 doses. Along spike, vaccine-associated CD4 TCRs were found throughout, with dominance at 160-218 and 743-854. Of the AZD1222 recipients, only five to seven were seropositive at baseline.

Turning to this clone: Antigen: not known.

Clones were read by immunoSEQ multiplex PCR, and TCRdb kept only the in-frame ones, dropping some. The sample consists of around 150,000 clones, approximately 94% of them appearing once. Germline V gene lookup returns CDR1 LGHDT and CDR2 YNNKEL (reference sequence). V was cut by 4 bases and J by 3 bases, with 9 bases left in between. This CDR3 comprises 13 residues. V usage is TRBV3-1 (or the pseudogene TRBV3-2) and J usage is TRBJ1-1; no definite D call. The receptor was isolated from an adult in good health. Material: peripheral blood, obtained on day 0 of AZD1222 vaccination. The CDR3 reads CASSLIRDTEAFF. For the CDR3, the DNA is TGTGCCAGCAGCCTTATTCGGGACACTGAAGCTTTCTTT.